Listed here are 10 T cell receptor beta chains from one sample, sequenced in a study of B cell selection in AIRE deficiency. The sorted conventional CD4 T cells were gated as CD4+CD127+. TCRdb's copy holds only in-frame clones and misses some; the assay was immunoSEQ multiplex PCR. Here the sample spans roughly 23,000 clones, approximately 96% being singletons. Sequencing used CD4+CD127+ conventional T cells sorted from PBMCs. All receptors derive from a human donor in good health.

This clone has a single count. V is TRBV11-3 and J is TRBJ2-2; tentatively, D is TRBD2 (6 bases). Deletions cut 3 bases from V and 4 bases from J, with 9 bases between. Germline-derived CDR1 and CDR2 are SGHNT and YENEEA. The CDR3 is 14 residues long. CDR3 bases: TGTGCCAGCAGCTTTCAGGGAGGCACCGGGGAGCTGTTTTTT. Amino acids: CASSFQGGTGELFF.

The V gene is TRBV4-1, the J gene TRBJ2-3; D may be TRBD2 (6 bases). Trimming took off 2 bases at V and 6 bases at J, with 15 bases between the two ends. Looked up from germline, CDR1 is MGHRA and CDR2 is YSYEKL. The CDR3 spans 15 residues. The CDR3 sequence is CASSQQTGVSDTQYF. DNA of the CDR3: TGCGCCAGCAGCCAACAAACGGGGGTATCGGATACGCAGTATTTT.

The chain recombines TRBV11-2 with TRBJ2-6; no reliable D call. The CDR3 has 16 residues. V dropped 5 bases and J dropped 0 bases, with 11 bases sitting between them. The germline V gene encodes CDR1 SGHAT and CDR2 FQNNGV. CDR3 bases: TGTGCCAGCAGCCATCCGTTCTTCTCTGGGGCCAACGTCCTGACTTTC. As protein: CASSHPFFSGANVLTF.

The gene calls are TRBV4-2 and TRBJ1-1; 8 bases are a match to TRBD1. V gave up 4 bases and J gave up 0 bases; unmatched junction bases: 19. Germline CDR1 reads LGHNA; CDR2 reads YNFKEQ. The CDR3 loop spans 20 amino acids. CDR3 bases: TGTGCCAGCAGCCCCGGGACAGGAGGCCTGTCCGGTTTAATGAACACTGAAGCTTTCTTT. It specifies CASSPGTGGLSGLMNTEAFF.

The chain couples TRBV2 to TRBJ2-3; D is possibly TRBD1 (6 bases). Per the germline V gene, CDR1 is SNHLY and CDR2 is FYNNEI. V was cut by 7 bases and J by 5 bases, with 19 bases left in between. The length of the CDR3 is 15 residues. CDR3 nucleotide sequence: TGTGCCAGCATCCGAACAGGGAGCGCTGGAGATACGCAGTATTTT. Its translation: CASIRTGSAGDTQYF. Using reference TRBV2 and TRBJ2-3 for the parts outside the CDR3, the full variable domain is EPEVTQTPSHQVTQMGQEVILRCVPISNHLYFYWYRQILGQKVEFLVSFYNNEISEKSEIFDDQFSVERPDGSNFTLKIRSTKLEDSAMYFCASIRTGSAGDTQYFGPGTRLTVL.

Points on this clone: Distinct nucleotide sequences in the sample also encode this CDR3. The chain is built from TRBV9 and TRBJ2-5, with D possibly matching TRBD1 (6 bases). The CDR3 is made up of 14 amino acids. V lost 0 bases and J 5 bases, leaving 11 bases between the germline ends. Germline CDR1 SGDLS, CDR2 YYNGEE. In DNA, the CDR3 is TGTGCCAGCAGCGTAGTAGGGGGTGGTGAGACCCAGTACTTC. Residues: CASSVVGGGETQYF.

J is TRBJ1-2 and V is TRBV30; maybe TRBD1 (5 bases). Per germline, CDR1 GTSNPN and CDR2 SVGIG (reference sequence). This CDR3 comprises 15 residues. Deletions cut 4 bases from V and 4 bases from J, with 19 bases between. The CDR3 region has the DNA TGTGCCTGGACTTCACAGGCTTTGGTCGGCTATGGCTACACCTTC. This translates into CAWTSQALVGYGYTF.

The V gene is TRBV18, the J gene TRBJ2-1; no definite D call. Germline assignment: CDR1 KGHSH and CDR2 LQKENI. This CDR3 is 12 amino acids long. The germline V and J ends were trimmed by 3 bases and 7 bases, with 7 bases remaining between them. The DNA for the CDR3 is TGTGCCAGCTCACCCTGGACGAATGAGCAGTTCTTC. This gives the protein CASSPWTNEQFF.

The V and J genes are TRBV2 and TRBJ2-7; D is undetermined. Germline lookup yields CDR1 SNHLY and CDR2 FYNNEI. Deletions cut 9 bases from V and 2 bases from J, with 17 bases between. This CDR3 comprises 14 residues. CDR3: CASQVRVVPYEQYF. The CDR3 DNA sequence: TGTGCCAGTCAAGTTAGGGTTGTTCCCTACGAGCAGTACTTC.

This clone was detected once. The chain has TRBV28 and TRBJ2-5; D is possibly TRBD2 (7 bases). The V and J ends lost 6 bases and 3 bases respectively, with 17 bases between them. Germline V lookup: CDR1 MDHEN, CDR2 SYDVKM. The length of the CDR3 is 15 residues. In nucleotides, the CDR3 is TGTGCCAGCAGACAAGGGGGGGCGGGTAAAGAGACCCAGTACTTC. It yields the protein CASRQGGAGKETQYF.